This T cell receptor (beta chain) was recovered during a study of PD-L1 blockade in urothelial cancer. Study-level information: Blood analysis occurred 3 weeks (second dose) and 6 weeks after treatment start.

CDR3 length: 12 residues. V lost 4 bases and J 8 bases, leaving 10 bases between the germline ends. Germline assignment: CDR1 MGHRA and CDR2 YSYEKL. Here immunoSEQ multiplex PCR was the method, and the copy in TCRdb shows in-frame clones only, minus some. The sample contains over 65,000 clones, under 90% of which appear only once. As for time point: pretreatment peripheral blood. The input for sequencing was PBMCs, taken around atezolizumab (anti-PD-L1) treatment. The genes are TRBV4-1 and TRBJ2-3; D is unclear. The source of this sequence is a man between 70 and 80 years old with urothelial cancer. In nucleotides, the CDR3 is TGCGCCAGCAGCCCCCACTGGTCTACGCAGTATTTT. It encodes CASSPHWSTQYF.